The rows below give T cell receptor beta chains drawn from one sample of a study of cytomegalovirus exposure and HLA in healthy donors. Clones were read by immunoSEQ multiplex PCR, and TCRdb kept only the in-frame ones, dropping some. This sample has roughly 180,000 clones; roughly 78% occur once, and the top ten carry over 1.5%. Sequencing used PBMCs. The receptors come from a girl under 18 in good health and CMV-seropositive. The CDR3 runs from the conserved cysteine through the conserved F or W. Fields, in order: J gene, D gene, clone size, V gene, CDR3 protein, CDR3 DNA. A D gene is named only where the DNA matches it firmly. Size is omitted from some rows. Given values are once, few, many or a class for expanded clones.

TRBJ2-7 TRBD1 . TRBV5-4 CASRTTGGSSYEQYF TGTGCCAGCAGGACGACAGGGGGCTCTTCCTACGAGCAGTACTTC
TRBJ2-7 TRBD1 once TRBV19 CASRPRQGPLEQYF TGTGCCAGTAGACCTCGACAGGGACCGCTCGAGCAGTACTTC
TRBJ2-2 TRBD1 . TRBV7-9 CASSRDSNTGELFF TGTGCCAGCAGCCGGGACAGCAACACCGGGGAGCTGTTTTTT
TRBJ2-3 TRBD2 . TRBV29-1 CSVLTSGASGDTQYF TGCAGCGTTCTGACTAGCGGGGCCTCAGGGGATACGCAGTATTTT
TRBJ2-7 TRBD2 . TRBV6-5 CASSRGGFYEQYF TGTGCCAGCAGTCGCGGGGGATTCTACGAGCAGTACTTC
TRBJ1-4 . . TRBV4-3 CASSQDYGAPEKLFF TGCGCCAGCAGCCAAGATTATGGGGCCCCCGAAAAACTGTTTTTT
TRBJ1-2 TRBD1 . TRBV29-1 CSVGQGNYGYTF TGCAGCGTCGGACAGGGGAACTATGGCTACACCTTC
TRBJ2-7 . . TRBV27 CASSPAPGHEQYF TGTGCCAGCAGCCCCGCCCCAGGTCACGAGCAGTACTTC
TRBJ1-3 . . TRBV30 CAWSRGGTLSGNTIYF TGTGCCTGGTCTCGCGGGGGTACCCTCTCTGGAAACACCATATATTTT
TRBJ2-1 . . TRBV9 CASSVDGFNNEQFF TGTGCCAGCAGCGTAGACGGTTTCAACAATGAGCAGTTCTTC
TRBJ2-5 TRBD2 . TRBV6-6 CASSYGLAEETQYF TGTGCCAGCAGTTATGGACTAGCGGAAGAGACCCAGTACTTC
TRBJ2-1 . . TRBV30 CAWSTSGGKGDPEQFF TGTGCCTGGAGCACCTCCGGGGGAAAGGGAGACCCTGAGCAGTTCTTC
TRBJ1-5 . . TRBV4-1 CASSLEEKNQPQHF TGCGCCAGCAGCCTTGAGGAGAAGAATCAGCCCCAGCATTTT
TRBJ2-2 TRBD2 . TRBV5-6 CASSMPGGHTGELFF TGTGCCAGCAGTATGCCGGGAGGACACACCGGGGAGCTGTTTTTT